This section outlines one TCR beta chain sequence together with its context. Its antigen is as yet unknown. This sample was taken from a study of cytomegalovirus exposure and HLA in healthy donors. Study as a whole: A prior analysis found around 110 million unique TCR beta sequences from around 180 million T cells.

It was with 60 Vbeta and 13 Jbeta primers that the PCR ran. Generated by immunoSEQ multiplex PCR, the TCRdb table keeps only in-frame clones and is missing some. The repertoire holds roughly 100,000 clones, over 70% seen once, with around 1.2% in the top ten. The V gene lost 5 bases and the J gene lost 7 bases, with 18 bases spanning the gap. Germline V gene lookup returns CDR1 SEHNR and CDR2 FQNEAQ (reference sequence). The CDR3 sequence is 14 residues long. Broader study findings: The authors listed 150 to 200 TCR beta chains as cytomegalovirus-associated. In a later analysis, a missense DCLRE1C variant was linked to TCR beta V- and J-gene trimming. There were several of the most significant clusters that appeared linked to common viral pathogens in a later analysis.

The clonotype was recovered from a man aged 35-49 years in good health and CMV-seronegative. The chain couples TRBV7-9 to TRBJ2-7; possibly TRBD1 for D (5 bases). Sequenced: PBMCs. CDR3 coding DNA: TGTGCCAGCAGCCGCGTTCGGCAGGGCAAGGAGCAGTACTTC. It encodes CASSRVRQGKEQYF.